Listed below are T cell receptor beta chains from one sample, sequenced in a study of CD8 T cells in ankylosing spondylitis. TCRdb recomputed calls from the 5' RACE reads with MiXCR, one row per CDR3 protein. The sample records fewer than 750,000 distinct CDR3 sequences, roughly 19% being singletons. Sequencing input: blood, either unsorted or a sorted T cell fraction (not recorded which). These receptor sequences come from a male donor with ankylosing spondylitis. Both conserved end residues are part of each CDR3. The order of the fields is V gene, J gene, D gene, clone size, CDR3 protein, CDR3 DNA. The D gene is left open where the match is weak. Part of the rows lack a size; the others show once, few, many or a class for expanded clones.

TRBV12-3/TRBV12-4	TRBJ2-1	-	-	CASGGGADNEQFF	TGTGCCAGCGGGGGGGGCGCAGACAATGAGCAGTTCTTC
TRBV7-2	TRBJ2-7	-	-	CASSFPPGGLAGEQYF	TGTGCCAGCAGCTTTCCGCCGGGCGGGCTAGCAGGAGAGCAGTACTTC
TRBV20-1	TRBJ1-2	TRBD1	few	CSAVLQRGRGGYTF	TGCAGTGCAGTGCTCCAGAGGGGGCGAGGCGGCTACACCTTC
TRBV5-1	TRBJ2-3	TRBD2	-	CASSMGLAGSTDTQYF	TGCGCCAGCAGCATGGGACTAGCGGGGAGCACAGATACGCAGTATTTT
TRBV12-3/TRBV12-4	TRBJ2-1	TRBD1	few	CASSWTGRGEQFF	TGTGCCAGCAGCTGGACAGGGAGAGGTGAGCAGTTCTTC
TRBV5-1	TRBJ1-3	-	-	CASSLVQGTTIYF	TGCGCCAGCAGCTTGGTTCAGGGGACCACCATATATTTT
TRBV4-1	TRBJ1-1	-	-	CASSQAPGLGSPEAFF	TGCGCCAGCAGCCAAGCCCCGGGGTTGGGTTCTCCTGAAGCTTTCTTT
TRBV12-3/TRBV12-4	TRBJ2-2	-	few	CASKTGRHTGELFF	TGTGCCAGCAAGACGGGACGGCACACCGGGGAGCTGTTTTTT
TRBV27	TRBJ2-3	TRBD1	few	CASRLLKGGQGRDTQYF	TGTGCCAGCAGGCTTCTAAAGGGGGGACAGGGGAGAGATACGCAGTATTTT
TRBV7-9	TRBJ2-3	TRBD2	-	CASSPSGGGPDTQYF	TGTGCCAGCAGCCCTAGCGGGGGGGGCCCAGATACGCAGTATTTT
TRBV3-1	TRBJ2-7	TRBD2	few	CASTPGLARYEQYF	TGTGCCAGCACACCGGGACTAGCGCGTTACGAGCAGTACTTC
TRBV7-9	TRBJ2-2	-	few	CASRQAGNTGELFF	TGTGCCAGCAGACAGGCGGGTAACACCGGGGAGCTGTTTTTT
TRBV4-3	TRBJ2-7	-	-	CASSQSLGGQGYEQYF	TGCGCCAGCAGCCAAAGTCTCGGGGGCCAGGGCTACGAGCAGTACTTC
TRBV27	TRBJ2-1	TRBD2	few	CASRYRGLVNEQFF	TGTGCCAGCCGCTACAGAGGACTAGTCAATGAGCAGTTCTTC
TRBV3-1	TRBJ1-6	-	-	CASSQGPGRSPLHF	TGTGCCAGCAGCCAAGGTCCGGGACGGTCACCCCTCCACTTT
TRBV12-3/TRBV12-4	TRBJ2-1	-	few	CASSDINEQFF	TGTGCCAGCAGTGACATTAATGAGCAGTTCTTC
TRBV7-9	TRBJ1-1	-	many	CASSSKREGIGEAFF	TGTGCCAGCAGCTCTAAACGGGAGGGAATCGGTGAAGCTTTCTTT
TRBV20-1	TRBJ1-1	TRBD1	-	CSATRTGGKAFF	TGCAGTGCTACACGGACAGGGGGGAAGGCTTTCTTT
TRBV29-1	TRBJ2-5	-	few	CSVDLTESQETQYF	TGCAGCGTTGACCTAACGGAATCCCAAGAGACCCAGTACTTC
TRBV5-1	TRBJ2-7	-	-	CASSLASGGKRDEQYF	TGCGCCAGCAGCTTGGCCTCCGGGGGCAAGAGGGACGAGCAGTACTTC
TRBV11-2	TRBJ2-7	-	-	CASRRTETYEQYF	TGTGCCAGCAGGAGGACGGAAACCTACGAGCAGTACTTC
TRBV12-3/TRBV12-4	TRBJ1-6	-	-	CASSLKSPLHF	TGTGCCAGCAGTTTGAAGTCACCCCTCCACTTT
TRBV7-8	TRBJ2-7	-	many	CASSLSTGNYEQYF	TGTGCCAGCAGCTTAAGTACAGGGAACTACGAGCAGTACTTC
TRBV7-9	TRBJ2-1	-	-	CASSFLINEQFF	TGTGCCAGCAGCTTCCTAATCAATGAGCAGTTCTTC
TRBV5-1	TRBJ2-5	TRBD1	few	CASSLGQGGQETQYF	TGCGCCAGCAGCTTGGGACAGGGTGGCCAAGAGACCCAGTACTTC
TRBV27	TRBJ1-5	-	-	CASRSAGQPPNQPQHF	TGTGCCAGCAGGTCCGCGGGGCAGCCACCCAATCAGCCCCAGCATTTT
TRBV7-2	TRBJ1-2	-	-	CASSLAQGGYTF	TGTGCCAGCAGCTTAGCGCAGGGAGGCTACACCTTC
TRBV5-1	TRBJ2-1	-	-	CASSPDHLTLYNEQFF	TGCGCCAGCAGCCCGGACCATCTGACTCTCTACAATGAGCAGTTCTTC
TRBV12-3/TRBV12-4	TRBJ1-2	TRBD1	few	CASKGGQGGNYGYTF	TGTGCCAGCAAAGGGGGGCAGGGGGGGAACTATGGCTACACCTTC
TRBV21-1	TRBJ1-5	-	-	CASTSKVSTGGHQPQHF	TGTGCCAGCACCTCCAAGGTTTCGACAGGGGGCCATCAGCCCCAGCATTTT
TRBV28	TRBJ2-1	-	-	CASSQNIEQFF	TGTGCCAGCAGCCAGAATATTGAGCAGTTCTTC
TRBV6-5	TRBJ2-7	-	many	CASSYSPDSYEQYF	TGTGCCAGCAGTTACTCTCCGGACAGCTACGAGCAGTACTTC
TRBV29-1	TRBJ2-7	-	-	CSVVGFFSSYEQYF	TGCAGCGTTGTAGGGTTCTTCAGCTCCTACGAGCAGTACTTC
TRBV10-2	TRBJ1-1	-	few	CASKEGNTEAFF	TGCGCCAGCAAGGAGGGTAACACTGAAGCTTTCTTT
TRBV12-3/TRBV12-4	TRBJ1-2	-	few	CASSSLLVGGYTF	TGTGCCAGCAGTTCCTTGTTGGTGGGGGGCTACACCTTC
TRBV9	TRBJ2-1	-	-	CASSVSGYNEQFF	TGTGCCAGCAGCGTCTCGGGGTACAATGAGCAGTTCTTC